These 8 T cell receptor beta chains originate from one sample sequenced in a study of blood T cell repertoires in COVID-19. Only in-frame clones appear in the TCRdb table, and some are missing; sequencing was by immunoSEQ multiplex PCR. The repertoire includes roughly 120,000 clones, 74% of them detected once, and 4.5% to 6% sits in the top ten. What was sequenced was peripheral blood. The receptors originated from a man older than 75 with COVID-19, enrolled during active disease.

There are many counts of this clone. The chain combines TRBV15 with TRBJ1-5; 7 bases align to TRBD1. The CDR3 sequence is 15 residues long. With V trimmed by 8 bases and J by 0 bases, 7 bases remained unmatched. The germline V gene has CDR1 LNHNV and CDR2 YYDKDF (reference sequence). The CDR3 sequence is CATSRGRNSNQPQHF. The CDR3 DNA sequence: TGTGCCACCTCCAGGGGGAGAAATAGCAATCAGCCCCAGCATTTT.

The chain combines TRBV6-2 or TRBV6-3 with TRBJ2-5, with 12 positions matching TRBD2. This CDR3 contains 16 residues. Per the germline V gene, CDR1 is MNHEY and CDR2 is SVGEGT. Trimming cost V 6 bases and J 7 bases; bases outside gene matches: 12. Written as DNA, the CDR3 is TGTGCCAGCAGCCGTAAAATGACTAGCGGGAGCGGGACCCAGTACTTC. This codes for CASSRKMTSGSGTQYF.

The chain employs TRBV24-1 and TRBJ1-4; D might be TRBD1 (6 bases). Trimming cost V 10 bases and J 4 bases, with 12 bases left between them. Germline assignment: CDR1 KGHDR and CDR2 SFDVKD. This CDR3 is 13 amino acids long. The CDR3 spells CATSQGSNEKLFF. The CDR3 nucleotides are TGTGCCACGTCACAGGGAAGTAATGAAAAACTGTTTTTT.

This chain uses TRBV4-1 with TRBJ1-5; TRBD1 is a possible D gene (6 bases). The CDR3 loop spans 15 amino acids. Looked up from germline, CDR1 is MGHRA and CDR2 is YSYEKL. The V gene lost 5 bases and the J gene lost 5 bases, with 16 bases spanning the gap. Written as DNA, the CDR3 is TGCGCCAGCAGCGCTCATGAGGGGGAAGATCAGCCCCAGCATTTT. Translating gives CASSAHEGEDQPQHF.

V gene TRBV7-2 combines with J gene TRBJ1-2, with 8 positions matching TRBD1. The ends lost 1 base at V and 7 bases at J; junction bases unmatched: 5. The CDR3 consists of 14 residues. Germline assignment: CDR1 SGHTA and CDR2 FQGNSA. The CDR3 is CASSLGQGSSGYTF. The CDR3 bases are TGTGCCAGCAGCTTAGGACAGGGGAGTTCTGGCTACACCTTC.

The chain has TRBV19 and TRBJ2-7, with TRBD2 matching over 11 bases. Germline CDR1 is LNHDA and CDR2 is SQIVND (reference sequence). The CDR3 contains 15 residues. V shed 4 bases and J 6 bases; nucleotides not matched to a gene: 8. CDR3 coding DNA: TGTGCCAGTAGTACTCTAGCGGGAGGACTAAGCGAGCAGTACTTC. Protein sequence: CASSTLAGGLSEQYF.

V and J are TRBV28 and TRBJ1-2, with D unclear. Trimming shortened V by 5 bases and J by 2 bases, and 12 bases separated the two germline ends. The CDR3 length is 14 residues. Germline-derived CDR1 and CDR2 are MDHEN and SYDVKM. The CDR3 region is CASSTPLSNYGYTF. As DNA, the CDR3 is TGTGCCAGCAGTACCCCCCTATCGAACTATGGCTACACCTTC.

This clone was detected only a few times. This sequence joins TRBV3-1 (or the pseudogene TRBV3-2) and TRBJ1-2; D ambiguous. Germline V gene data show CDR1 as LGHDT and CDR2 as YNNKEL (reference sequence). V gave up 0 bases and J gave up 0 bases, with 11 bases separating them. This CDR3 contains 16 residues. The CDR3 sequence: CASSQDLQETNYGYTF. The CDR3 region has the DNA TGTGCCAGCAGCCAAGATCTCCAGGAAACTAACTATGGCTACACCTTC.